This T cell receptor (beta chain) appears in the sequencing data of a study of cytomegalovirus exposure and HLA in healthy donors. Regarding the study as a whole: It was confirmed in vitro that a few of the CMV-associated chains were specific for CMV antigens. In an earlier analysis, about 87% or about 30%: the productive usage of most TCR beta V segments.

Germline CDR1 is SNHLY and CDR2 is FYNNEI. The CDR3 covers 14 residues. The V gene end was trimmed by 9 bases and the J gene end by 1 base; junction bases not matched to a gene: 6. Comments on this clone: What it recognizes is unknown.

The PCR was carried out with 60 Vbeta primers and 13 Jbeta primers. The protocol was immunoSEQ multiplex PCR, while the TCRdb copy is restricted to in-frame clones and leaves out a portion. The data hold approximately 140,000 clones, with 77% observed a single time. The receptor was isolated from a female donor in good health and CMV-seronegative. V gene TRBV2 combines with J gene TRBJ1-2; 9 nucleotides align to TRBD1. The sequencing input was PBMCs. The DNA of the CDR3 is TGTGCCAGAGGGGGGACAGGGTTTAACTATGGCTACACCTTC. Residues: CARGGTGFNYGYTF.